What follows are 8 T cell receptor delta chains derived from one specimen sequenced in a study of gamma-delta T cells after stem cell transplantation. TCRdb reanalyzed the RT-PCR reads using CATT. The sample holds around 16,000 delta-chain clones, 9.4% seen once. The sequenced sample consisted of gamma-delta T cells. The receptors were gathered from a human donor. It is not recorded whose cells these are; they may come from a transplant donor.

Regarding this clone: TCRdb records a much larger clone's protein for this DNA, with a difference at residue 7 that likely arises from a read error; the protein given is the translation of the DNA. The genes are TRDV2 and TRDJ1, with unresolved D. CDR3 size: 17 residues. V shed 2 bases and J shed 0 bases, with 18 bases lying between them. From germline, CDR1 is GEAIGNYY and CDR2 EKD. The CDR3 nucleotides are TGTGCCTGTGACAAGCTGGAGGATGGAGTCTACACCGATAAACTCATCTTT. It specifies CACDKLEDGVYTDKLIF.

This clone was found many times. This rearrangement joins TRDV2 to TRDJ1, with 11 bases matching TRDD3. The CDR3 totals 19 residues. V was pared by 0 bases and J by 2 bases, with 13 bases of the junction left unmatched. Germline V lookup: CDR1 GEAIGNYY, CDR2 EKD. CDR3: CACDTGMGDTPPSTDKLIF. CDR3 nucleotides: TGTGCCTGTGACACCGGAATGGGGGATACGCCCCCCTCAACCGATAAACTCATCTTT.

Regarding this clone: The junction departs from the called germline gene at one end, perhaps through a read error. The chain uses TRDV3 and TRDJ1; 7 bases fit TRDD2. The CDR3 extends over 13 amino acids. CDR1 is TVYSNPD, CDR2 GDNSRS, per germline (reference sequence). For the CDR3, the DNA is TGTGCCTTTTCACTCCTTCCTCTGTACACCTATACATTC. It encodes CAFSLLPLYTYTF.

This clone was observed a few times. It is likely a read error: a sequence one base away is far more abundant. Other DNA sequences within the sample encode an identical CDR3. This chain connects TRDV2 to TRDJ1; 12 nucleotides match TRDD3. The CDR3 contains 22 residues. Per germline, CDR1 GEAIGNYY and CDR2 EKD. V lost 1 base and J lost 0; bases outside the gene matches: 20. The CDR3 bases are TGTGCCTGTGACACGGTGGGCACTGGGGGATACACTCACTCAGAGTACACCGATAAACTCATCTTT. Translated, it gives CACDTVGTGGYTHSEYTDKLIF.

This clone was seen a handful of times. TCRdb's entry gives the protein of a much larger clone, which mismatches this DNA's translation at residue 4, likely from a read error; the protein reported here is translated from the DNA. V and J are TRDV2 and TRDJ1; 13 nucleotides agree with TRDD3. This CDR3 region has 15 residues. The germline V gene has CDR1 GEAIGNYY and CDR2 EKD. V was pared by 5 bases and J by 3 bases, with 5 bases of the junction left unmatched. The DNA of the CDR3 is TGTGCCTGTGGTCTACTGGGGGATACGGCCGATAAACTCATCTTT. Amino acids: CACGLLGDTADKLIF.

This clone was counted a single time. V and J are TRDV2 and TRDJ1; D is possibly TRDD2 (6 bases). This CDR3 is built from 22 residues. V lost 2 bases, J lost 10 bases, and 43 bases lay in between. Germline loops: CDR1 GEAIGNYY, CDR2 EKD. The CDR3 DNA is TGTGCCTGTGACAAGATTCCTAGCTCGGGCCGGTTGGATAACCGAGCAGCCTATACACTCATCTTT. Translated: CACDKIPSSGRLDNRAAYTLIF.

Note on this clone: This DNA's translation and the protein TCRdb lists, from a much larger clone, do not match at residue 12, likely due to a read error; the protein shown is translated from the DNA. Different DNA sequences within this sample yield the same CDR3. V usage is TRDV2 and J usage is TRDJ2; D unresolved. The CDR3 runs to 17 residues. The ends were cut back, 1 base at V and 8 bases at J, with 22 bases in the middle. Germline V gene lookup returns CDR1 GEAIGNYY and CDR2 EKD. CDR3 protein: CACDTLGRSPQQAQLFF. In DNA, the CDR3 is TGTGCCTGTGACACGCTCGGGAGGTCCCCCCAACAGGCACAACTCTTCTTT.

Worth noting for this clone: This probably arose from a read error, given a far larger clone one base away. The sample carries other DNA sequences with the same CDR3. The V and J genes are TRDV2 and TRDJ1; 9 bases align to TRDD3. Germline loops: CDR1 GEAIGNYY, CDR2 EKD. The CDR3 has 17 residues. CDR3 sequence reads: CACAGLGDMGYTDKLIF. CDR3 sequence (DNA): TGTGCCTGTGCTGGATTGGGGGATATGGGGTACACCGATAAGCTCATCTTT.